This T cell receptor beta chain was captured in a study of blood T cells in healthy people across ages. Study overall: Per two T cells, about one barcoded beta molecule was captured through template switching.

Using a J-beta primer mix together with a sample-barcoded 5' primer, a second PCR was run for roughly 7 to 12 cycles. MiXCR was run by TCRdb on the 5' RACE reads, yielding one entry per CDR3 protein. The table lists more than 650,000 distinct CDR3 sequences, roughly 20% of them singletons. The CDR3 numbers 13 amino acids, ends counted. Study-wide results and caveats: Strongly correlated with naive T cell percentage was TCR beta diversity. Observed TCR beta diversity per million T cells went down as age went up. This fall followed a roughly linear course with age.

In regard to this clonotype: No antigen is known for it. Likely a read error: the CDR3 ends without its conserved phenylalanine or tryptophan. It is unclear where the CDR3 begins or ends on the DNA, so no DNA is shown, and the CDR3 is as TCRdb lists it.

The chain couples TRBV12-3 or TRBV12-4 to TRBJ2-3. The origin of this receptor is a man in his sixties or seventies in good health. Material: blood. The chain's CDR3 is CASSRVRTDMQYS.